The 16 T cell receptor beta chains given below trace back to one sample, sequenced in a study of T cell clonality in common variable immunodeficiency. Data came from immunoSEQ multiplex PCR; TCRdb stores just in-frame clones and leaves some out. The record shows 30,000 to 40,000 clones for this sample, with no singletons present. The material sequenced was peripheral blood mononuclear cells. These receptors all stem from a person between 18 and 69 years old in good health.

This clone came up many times. The read finishes 3 residues shy of the CDR3 end, and the germline J gene is used to complete it. J is TRBJ2-3 and V is TRBV7-2; 11 bases match TRBD2. The germline gives CDR1 SGHTA, CDR2 FQGNSA. This CDR3 region has 15 residues. The V and J ends lost 0 bases and 5 bases, in that order; junction bases with no gene match: 1. The CDR3 protein is CASSLAGTSGDTQYF. The sequenced part of the CDR3 DNA is TGTGCCAGCAGCTTAGCGGGGACTAGCGGAGATACG. Looking up the rest from reference TRBV7-2 and TRBJ2-3 gives the full variable domain: GAGVSQSPSNKVTEKGKDVELRCDPISGHTALYWYRQSLGQGLEFLIYFQGNSAPDKSGLPSDRFSAERTGGSVSTLTIQRTQQEDSAVYLCASSLAGTSGDTQYFGPGTRLTVL.

This clone is labeled medium-sized. The junction and the germline gene differ at one end; a read error may be behind it. The read ends 3 residues early relative to the CDR3; the germline J gene fills the gap. This sequence joins TRBV4-2 and TRBJ2-2, with 8 bases matching TRBD1. The CDR3 spans 16 residues. Germline loops: CDR1 LGHNA, CDR2 YNFKEQ. The CDR3 DNA, read in part, is TGCGCCAGCAGCCTACGACAGGGGATGAACACCGGGGAG. Residues: CASSLRQGMNTGE. The complete CDR3 reads CASSLRQGMNTGELFF.

Many counts were recorded for this clone. The read falls 3 residues short of the CDR3 end, and the missing part is taken from the germline J gene. The gene calls are TRBV11-2 and TRBJ1-2; 7 bases match TRBD1. The CDR3 runs to 14 residues. Germline values: CDR1 SGHAT, CDR2 FQNNGV. CDR3: CASSLGQGGSGYTF. CDR3 DNA, as far as it was read: TGTGCCAGCAGCTTAGGACAGGGAGGTAGCGGC.

This clone has at least ten counts. Just one base apart from a much larger clone, this may be a read error. The CDR3 extends 3 residues past the end of the read, so its final part is completed from the germline J gene. V is TRBV5-1 and J is TRBJ2-2; a possible D gene is TRBD1 (6 bases). The CDR3 has 17 amino acids. Germline CDR1 SGHRS, CDR2 YFSETQ. The CDR3 DNA, read in part, is TGCGCCAGCAGCGCTTCTCCACAGGGCTCTGGGGCCAACGTG. Encoded protein: CASSASPQGSGANV. The whole CDR3 protein reads CASSASPQGSGANVLFF.

This clone was picked up a small number of times. The read ends 3 residues before the CDR3 terminus; that terminus is restored from the germline J gene. This chain joins TRBV19 and TRBJ2-3; a weak D match, TRBD2 (5 bases). The V gene's germline CDR1 is LNHDA and CDR2 SQIVND (reference sequence). This CDR3 has 14 amino acids. Incomplete CDR3 DNA: TGTGCCAGTAGTATTGCGGGTTATGGAGAGACG. Its protein is CASSIAGYGET. The full CDR3 protein reads CASSIAGYGETQYF.

This clone was picked up many times. One end of the junction fails to match germline, which may point to a read error. Here the CDR3 reads CASSQVGLAGGRDYTF. Partial CDR3 DNA: TGCGCCAGCAGCCAAGTGGGACTAGCGGGGGGTAGGGAC. The chain has TRBV4-2 and TRBJ1-2; the D gene is possibly TRBD1 (5 bases). Sequencing ends 3 residues short of the CDR3 end; the germline J gene provides the rest. The germline gives CDR1 LGHNA, CDR2 YNFKEQ. CDR3 length: 16 residues.

This clone was counted at least ten times. The read ends 3 residues shy of where the CDR3 ends; the end is completed using the germline J gene. The V call is TRBV29-1, the J call TRBJ1-4; D call uncertain. There are 13 residues in the CDR3. The germline V gene has CDR1 SQVTM and CDR2 ANQGSEA. The covered CDR3 bases are TGCAGCGTTATGATCTCCTATAATTCACCA. It codes for CSVMISYNSP. The full CDR3 reads CSVMISYNSPLFF.

This clone has a count of ten or more. The CDR3 extends 3 residues past the end of the read, so its final part is completed from the germline J gene. The chain carries TRBV6-2 or TRBV6-3 and TRBJ2-7, with 7 bases that match TRBD1. The germline gives CDR1 MNHEY, CDR2 SVGEGT. The trim removed 8 bases at V and 6 bases at J, leaving 10 bases unmatched. The CDR3 is 13 amino acids. The sequenced part of the CDR3 DNA is TGTGCCAGCGACAGGGCCCCTGCGGGCGAG. This gives the protein CASDRAPAGE. The full CDR3 sequence reads CASDRAPAGEQYF.

In this sample, this clone turned up a few times. The CDR3 extends 3 residues past the end of the read, so its final part is completed from the germline J gene. The rearrangement joins TRBV19 to TRBJ1-2; 7 positions agree with TRBD1. The CDR3 runs to 12 residues. V shed 6 bases and J 5 bases; nucleotides not matched to a gene: 3. Germline assignment: CDR1 LNHDA and CDR2 SQIVND (reference sequence). Partial CDR3 DNA: TGTGCCAGTAGAACGACAGGGTATGGC. Protein product: CASRTTGYG. The complete CDR3 reads CASRTTGYGYTF.

The table lists this clone with many counts. The CDR3 end falls 3 residues outside the read, so it is completed with the germline J gene. The J gene is TRBJ2-1, the V gene TRBV12-3 or TRBV12-4; TRBD2 matches at 8 bases. The CDR3 sequence is 16 residues long. The J segment lost 3 bases and the V segment lost 7 bases, leaving 11 bases of the junction unmatched. The covered CDR3 bases are TGTGCCAGCACCTCCGGGGGGGATGTTCTCTACAATGAG. Translation: CASTSGGDVLYNE. The entire CDR3 reads CASTSGGDVLYNEQFF.

This clone was counted at least ten times. Coverage ceases 3 residues before the CDR3 finishes, and the germline J gene fills in the end. The chain uses TRBV5-1 and TRBJ1-1, with 8 bases lining up with TRBD1. Germline assignment: CDR1 SGHRS and CDR2 YFSETQ. Trimming took 5 bases from V and 5 from J; bases not matched to a gene: 5. The CDR3 has 13 residues. Incomplete CDR3 DNA: TGCGCCAGCAGGTTGAACAGGGGGACTGAA. It codes for CASRLNRGTE. The CDR3 in full is CASRLNRGTEAFF.

This clone was counted many times. The observed sequence ends 3 residues before the CDR3 terminus, with the missing tail filled in from the germline J gene. The gene calls are TRBV11-2 and TRBJ2-1, with D tentatively TRBD1 (6 bases). The CDR3 has 14 residues. Trimming pared 5 bases from V and 5 bases from J, leaving 13 bases between. Germline assignment: CDR1 SGHAT and CDR2 FQNNGV. CDR3 in amino acids: CASSKGGTNNEQFF. Partial CDR3 DNA: TGTGCCAGCAGCAAAGGGGGAACGAACAATGAG.

There are many counts of this clone. CDR3 amino acids: CASSLVAGEGEKLFF. The part of the CDR3 DNA that was read is TGTGCCAGCAGCTTAGTGGCAGGGGAAGGTGAAAAA. J is TRBJ1-4 and V is TRBV7-6, with D perhaps TRBD1 (6 bases). The read stops 3 residues short of the end of the CDR3; the missing end is completed from the germline J gene. CDR1 is SGHVS and CDR2 is FNYEAQ in the germline V gene. The CDR3 has 15 amino acids. V was cut by 1 base and J by 7 bases, with 13 bases left in between.

This clone was seen many times. The read gets to within 3 residues of the CDR3 end, and the germline J gene fills in the rest. The chain is built from TRBV30 and TRBJ1-6; D unresolved. The germline gives CDR1 GTSNPN, CDR2 SVGIG (reference sequence). The V end lost 5 bases, the J end lost 8 bases, and 16 bases lay between the germline ends. This CDR3 is built from 14 residues. The CDR3 DNA, read in part, is TGTGCCTGGGGGCGATACAGCTTTGATTCACCC. The encoded protein is CAWGRYSFDSP. The whole CDR3 region reads CAWGRYSFDSPLHF.

This clone appeared many times. The read ends 3 residues before the CDR3 terminus; that terminus is restored from the germline J gene. The gene calls are TRBV5-4 and TRBJ2-5; 7 bases match TRBD2. This CDR3 has 14 residues. In germline, CDR1 is SGHNT, CDR2 YYREEE (reference sequence). V was pared by 2 bases and J by 2 bases, with 3 bases of the junction left unmatched. CDR3 DNA, as far as it was read: TGTGCCAGCAGCTTTCGGGGAGGGCAAGAGACC. It is translated as CASSFRGGQET. The full CDR3 is CASSFRGGQETQYF.

This clone was counted at least ten times. The read halts 3 residues ahead of the CDR3 end, with the missing end drawn from the germline J gene. The V gene is TRBV19, the J gene TRBJ2-2; TRBD2 agrees at 9 bases. The V and J ends lost 6 bases and 5 bases, in that order; junction bases with no gene match: 10. CDR3 size: 16 residues. The germline gives CDR1 LNHDA, CDR2 SQIVND (reference sequence). The CDR3 is CASRVAGATGTGELFF. Incomplete CDR3 DNA: TGTGCCAGTAGGGTAGCGGGAGCCACCGGGACCGGGGAG.